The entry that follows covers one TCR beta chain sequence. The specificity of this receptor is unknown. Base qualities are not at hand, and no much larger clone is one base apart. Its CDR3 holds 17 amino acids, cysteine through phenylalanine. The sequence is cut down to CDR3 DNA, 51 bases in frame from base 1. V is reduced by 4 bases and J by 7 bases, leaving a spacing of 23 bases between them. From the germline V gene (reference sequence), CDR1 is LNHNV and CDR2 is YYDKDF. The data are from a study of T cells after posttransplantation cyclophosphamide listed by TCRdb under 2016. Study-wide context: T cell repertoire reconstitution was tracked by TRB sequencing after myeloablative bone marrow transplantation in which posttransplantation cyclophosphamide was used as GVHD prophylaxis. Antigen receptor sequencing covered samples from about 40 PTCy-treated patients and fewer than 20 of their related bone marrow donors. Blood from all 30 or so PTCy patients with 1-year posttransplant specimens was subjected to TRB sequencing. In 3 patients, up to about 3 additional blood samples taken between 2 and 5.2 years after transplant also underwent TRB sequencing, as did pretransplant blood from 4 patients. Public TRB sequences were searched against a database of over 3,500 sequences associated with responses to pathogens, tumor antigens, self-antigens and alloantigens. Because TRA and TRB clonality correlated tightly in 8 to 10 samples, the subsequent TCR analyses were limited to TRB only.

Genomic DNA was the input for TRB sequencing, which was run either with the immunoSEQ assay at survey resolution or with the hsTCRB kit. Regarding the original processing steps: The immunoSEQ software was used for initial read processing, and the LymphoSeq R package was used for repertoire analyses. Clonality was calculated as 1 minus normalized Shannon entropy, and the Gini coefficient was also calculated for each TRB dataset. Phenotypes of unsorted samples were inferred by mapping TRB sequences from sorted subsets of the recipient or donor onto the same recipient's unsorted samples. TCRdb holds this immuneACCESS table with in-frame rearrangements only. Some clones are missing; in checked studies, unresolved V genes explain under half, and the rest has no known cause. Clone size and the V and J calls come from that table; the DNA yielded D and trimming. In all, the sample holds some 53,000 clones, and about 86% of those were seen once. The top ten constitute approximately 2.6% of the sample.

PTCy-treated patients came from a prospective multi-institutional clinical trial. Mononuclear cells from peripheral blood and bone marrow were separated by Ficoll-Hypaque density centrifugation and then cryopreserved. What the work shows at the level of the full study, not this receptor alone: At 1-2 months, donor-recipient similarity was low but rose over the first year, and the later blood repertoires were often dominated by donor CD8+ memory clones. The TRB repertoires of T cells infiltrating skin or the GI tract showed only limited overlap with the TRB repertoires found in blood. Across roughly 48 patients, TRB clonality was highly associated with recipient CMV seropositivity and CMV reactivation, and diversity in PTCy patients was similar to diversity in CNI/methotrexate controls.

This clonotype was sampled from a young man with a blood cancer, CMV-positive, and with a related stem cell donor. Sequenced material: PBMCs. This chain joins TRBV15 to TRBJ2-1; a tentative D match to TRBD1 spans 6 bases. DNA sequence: TGTGCCACCAGCAACAATAAGGGGGTTTCGGGATATAATGAGCAGTTCTTC. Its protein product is CATSNNKGVSGYNEQFF.